This T cell receptor (beta chain) derives from a study of T cells after yellow fever vaccination. Template switching with 5'RACE generated the TCR cDNA and added a universal primer site and UMIs. TCRdb used MiXCR to reprocess the 5' RACE reads, holding one entry per CDR3 protein. The sample holds about 340,000 distinct CDR3 sequences, about 9.5% seen once. Study results and limitations: It was a weaker secondary response, yet one that peaked faster, at day 5 versus 15.

This clonotype was counted only a few times. The antigen remains undetermined. CDR3 length: 15 residues. V shed 5 bases, J shed 3 bases, and the junction held 6 bases outside the gene matches. The germline V gene encodes CDR1 SEHNR and CDR2 FQNEAQ (reference sequence). This chain joins TRBV7-9 and TRBJ1-1; 10 nucleotides agree with TRBD1. The material sequenced was PBMCs, taken on the day of the first yellow fever vaccination. This receptor was taken from a man aged 18 to 29 who received the YFV17D yellow fever vaccine. For the CDR3, the DNA is TGTGCCAGCAGCCAGGCCGGGACAGGGGACACTGAAGCTTTCTTT. Its protein is CASSQAGTGDTEAFF.